This T cell receptor beta chain was observed in a study of T cells after yellow fever vaccination. Findings and limits, study-wide: CD4 and CD8 compartments shared a small share of clonotypes, likely from convergent recombination.

This clonotype was seen a handful of times. Antigen unknown. They built TCR cDNA with 5'RACE template switching, a step that put in a universal primer site and UMIs. Each CDR3 protein gets one entry after TCRdb re-called the 5' RACE reads with MiXCR. The sample gives under 300,000 distinct CDR3 sequences, about 7% of which show up once; 0.65% to 0.9% is in the top ten. There are 15 residues in the CDR3. Trimming left V 2 bases short and J 2 bases short, with 11 bases between. From germline, CDR1 is MNHEY and CDR2 SVGAGI. The sequencing used CD4+ T cells sorted from PBMCs, collected 15 days after the yellow fever booster vaccination. The chain is built from TRBV6-5 and TRBJ2-3; D is possibly TRBD2 (6 bases). The source is a man younger than 45 who received the YFV17D yellow fever vaccine. This CDR3 reads CASSYRGRFTDTQYF. The CDR3 DNA sequence: TGTGCCAGCAGTTACCGGGGGAGATTCACAGATACGCAGTATTTT.